The 30 T cell receptor beta chains presented below share a single source sample, sequenced in a study of OX40 agonist ivuxolimab in advanced cancers. Data came from immunoSEQ multiplex PCR; TCRdb stores just in-frame clones and leaves some out. The table lists over 60,000 clones, approximately 80% of them singletons. Sequencing was performed on CD4+ or CD8+ T cells sorted from blood, taken in a trial of the OX40 agonist ivuxolimab. The receptors here all came from an adult with an advanced solid tumor such as melanoma, head and neck, liver or kidney cancer.

The rearrangement links TRBV7-9 to TRBJ1-1, with D perhaps TRBD1 (6 bases). The V gene's germline CDR1 is SEHNR and CDR2 FQNEAQ (reference sequence). The V end lost 5 bases, the J end lost 3 bases, and 10 bases lay between the germline ends. The CDR3 is 13 residues long. CDR3 amino acids: CASSLQGHTEAFF. CDR3 DNA: TGTGCCAGCAGCCTACAGGGTCACACTGAAGCTTTCTTT.

The chain joins TRBV7-9 to TRBJ1-2; no clear D. Trimming cost V 3 bases and J 5 bases, with 13 bases left between them. The CDR3 is made up of 14 amino acids. Germline assignment: CDR1 SEHNR and CDR2 FQNEAQ (reference sequence). CDR3 nucleotides: TGTGCCAGCAGCTTGTTAGGAGTGCAGTATGGCTACACCTTC. Protein sequence: CASSLLGVQYGYTF.

This rearrangement joins TRBV6-1 to TRBJ2-3, with D perhaps TRBD2 (6 bases). With 6 bases removed from V and 4 bases from J, the gap between germline ends came to 17 bases. Germline V lookup: CDR1 MNHNS, CDR2 SASEGT. The CDR3 runs 15 residues. CDR3 protein: CASSLLAGIADTQYF. For the CDR3, the DNA is TGTGCCAGCAGCTTGCTTGCGGGGATTGCAGATACGCAGTATTTT.

The V call is TRBV29-1, the J call TRBJ1-1; D call uncertain. Germline V gene sequence: CDR1 SQVTM, CDR2 ANQGSEA. The CDR3 has 11 amino acids. Trimming removed 3 bases from V and 1 base from J, with 3 bases in between. The CDR3 reads CSVEGNTEAFF. CDR3 DNA: TGCAGCGTTGAGGGGAACACTGAAGCTTTCTTT.

V and J are TRBV11-2 and TRBJ2-7, with D perhaps TRBD2 (5 bases). The CDR3 has 14 residues. Germline CDR1 SGHAT, CDR2 FQNNGV. Trimming removed 5 bases from V and 3 bases from J, with 14 bases in between. CDR3 nucleotides: TGTGCCAGCAGCCCCAGCGGATCCTTCTACGAGCAGTACTTC. This encodes CASSPSGSFYEQYF.

The chain is built from TRBV7-9 and TRBJ2-3; D not certain. With 1 base removed from V and 1 base from J, the gap between germline ends came to 12 bases. CDR3 size: 16 residues. Germline loops: CDR1 SEHNR, CDR2 FQNEAQ (reference sequence). In nucleotides, the CDR3 is TGTGCCAGCAGCTTAGATGTCCACCCAGGCACAGATACGCAGTATTTT. Translation: CASSLDVHPGTDTQYF.

The CDR3 sequence: CASSPRDRVYNEQFF. The DNA of the CDR3 is TGTGCCAGCTCACCAAGGGACAGGGTATACAATGAGCAGTTCTTC. The rearrangement links TRBV18 to TRBJ2-1; 9 bases line up with TRBD1. The CDR3 spans 15 residues. CDR1 and CDR2 from the germline V gene are KGHSH and LQKENI. With 2 bases clipped from V and 4 bases from J, the junction kept 3 bases outside the gene matches.

The rearrangement links TRBV6-5 to TRBJ1-1; D not resolved. The CDR3 runs to 14 residues. V lost 2 bases to trimming and J lost 1 base, with 8 bases between them. The germline CDR1 and CDR2 sequences are MNHEY and SVGAGI. CDR3: CASSYTHTNTEAFF. CDR3 nucleotide sequence: TGTGCCAGCAGTTACACTCATACGAACACTGAAGCTTTCTTT.

The chain combines TRBV29-1 with TRBJ2-3; D is perhaps TRBD2 (6 bases). Per germline, CDR1 SQVTM and CDR2 ANQGSEA. The CDR3 contains 14 residues. V gave up 4 bases and J gave up 0 bases, with 11 bases separating them. The CDR3 DNA reads TGCAGCGTTGTGTCCCTAGCGAGCACAGATACGCAGTATTTT. It encodes CSVVSLASTDTQYF.

This clone was seen a handful of times. The chain carries TRBV5-4 and TRBJ2-5; 9 bases match TRBD1. CDR1 and CDR2 (germline): SGHNT, YYREEE (reference sequence). Trimming at V came to 4 bases and at J to 7 bases, leaving 8 bases not matched to a gene. This CDR3 has 14 amino acids. This chain's CDR3 is CASSPRTGDATQYF. CDR3 DNA sequence: TGTGCCAGCAGCCCAAGGACAGGGGATGCGACCCAGTACTTC.

The chain couples TRBV10-3 to TRBJ1-1, with D possibly being TRBD1 (6 bases). The CDR3 has 15 residues. The germline gives CDR1 ENHRY, CDR2 SYGVKD. Trimming pared 0 bases from V and 0 bases from J, leaving 8 bases between. The CDR3 loop reads CAISESGHLNTEAFF. CDR3 DNA: TGTGCCATCAGTGAGTCGGGACATCTGAACACTGAAGCTTTCTTT.

The J gene is TRBJ2-5, the V gene TRBV5-6; the D is unclear. The CDR3 sequence is 13 residues long. The V end lost 4 bases, the J end lost 2 bases, and 9 bases lay between the germline ends. Germline CDR1 is SGHDT and CDR2 is YYEEEE. CDR3: CASSRDWQETQYF. For the CDR3, the DNA is TGTGCCAGCAGCCGTGACTGGCAAGAGACCCAGTACTTC.

This clone was counted a single time. V gene TRBV5-4 combines with J gene TRBJ2-1; no firm D call. The CDR3 sequence is 15 residues long. The V gene lost 1 base and the J gene lost 0 bases, with 8 bases spanning the gap. The germline V gene has CDR1 SGHNT and CDR2 YYREEE (reference sequence). In DNA, the CDR3 is TGTGCCAGCAGCTTGTGGTCTAGCTCCTACAATGAGCAGTTCTTC. Protein sequence: CASSLWSSSYNEQFF. Drawing the rest from reference TRBV5-4 and TRBJ2-1, the complete variable domain is ETGVTQSPTHLIKTRGQQVTLRCSSQSGHNTVSWYQQALGQGPQFIFQYYREEENGRGNFPPRFSGLQFPNYSSELNVNALELDDSALYLCASSLWSSSYNEQFFGPGTRLTVL.

The chain joins TRBV15 to TRBJ2-1; D may be TRBD1 (5 bases). CDR3 size: 16 residues. The germline V and J ends were trimmed by 0 bases and 6 bases, with 15 bases remaining between them. The germline CDR1 and CDR2 sequences are LNHNV and YYDKDF (reference sequence). This CDR3 reads CATSREGPGAPNEQFF. The CDR3, as DNA: TGTGCCACCAGCAGAGAGGGGCCTGGGGCCCCCAATGAGCAGTTCTTC. Variable domain in full (rest from reference TRBV15 and TRBJ2-1): DAMVIQNPRYQVTQFGKPVTLSCSQTLNHNVMYWYQQKSSQAPKLLFHYYDKDFNNEADTPDNFQSRRPNTSFCFLDIRSPGLGDTAMYLCATSREGPGAPNEQFFGPGTRLTVL.

This chain uses TRBV9 with TRBJ1-1; D is uncertain. V lost 4 bases, J lost 1 base, and 14 bases lay in between. The germline CDR1 and CDR2 sequences are SGDLS and YYNGEE. CDR3 size: 15 residues. In DNA form, the CDR3 reads TGTGCCAGCAGCCCAGGTTCTGACCAGAACACTGAAGCTTTCTTT. It specifies CASSPGSDQNTEAFF.

V and J are TRBV29-1 and TRBJ2-5; D ambiguous. This CDR3 is built from 14 residues. CDR1 and CDR2 (germline): SQVTM, ANQGSEA. Trimming took 3 bases from V and 4 from J, leaving 15 bases between them. The CDR3 DNA sequence: TGCAGCGTTGATGGTGGGCCCACCCGAGAGACCCAGTACTTC. Translation: CSVDGGPTRETQYF.

This clone was recorded a few times. This chain connects TRBV11-2 to TRBJ2-7; 10 nucleotides match TRBD1. Germline V gene sequence: CDR1 SGHAT, CDR2 FQNNGV. The CDR3 spans 12 residues. V gave up 5 bases and J gave up 6 bases; unmatched junction bases: 1. The CDR3 region is CASSRDRGEQYV. The CDR3 nucleotides read TGTGCCAGCAGCCGGGACAGGGGCGAGCAGTACGTC.

This clone was observed a few times. V gene TRBV30 combines with J gene TRBJ2-5, with D possibly TRBD1 on 6 matching bases. The CDR3 runs to 13 residues. Between the trimmed V and J ends, which lost 3 bases and 1 base, there was a span of 9 bases. Germline V gene sequence: CDR1 GTSNPN, CDR2 SVGIG (reference sequence). This chain's CDR3 is CAWSRGAQETQYF. The DNA of the CDR3 is TGTGCCTGGAGCAGGGGCGCCCAAGAGACCCAGTACTTC. The complete variable domain, with remaining parts taken from reference TRBV30 and TRBJ2-5, reads SQTIHQWPATLVQPVGSPLSLECTVEGTSNPNLYWYRQAAGRGLQLLFYSVGIGQISSEVPQNLSASRPQDRQFILSSKKLLLSDSGFYLCAWSRGAQETQYFGPGTRLLVL.

The chain links TRBV6-1 to TRBJ1-5, with 8 bases matching TRBD1. The J segment lost 4 bases and the V segment lost 2 bases, leaving 4 bases of the junction unmatched. The CDR3 is 15 residues long. CDR1 is MNHNS and CDR2 is SASEGT in the germline V gene. DNA for the CDR3: TGTGCCAGCAGTGAACGGACAGGGTTAAATCAGCCCCAGCATTTT. This translates into CASSERTGLNQPQHF.

The genes are TRBV7-3 and TRBJ1-1, with D unclear. In germline, CDR1 is SGHTA, CDR2 FQGTGA. V was pared by 5 bases and J by 4 bases, with 14 bases between. The CDR3 is 14 residues long. CDR3 DNA sequence: TGTGCCAGCAGCCGCCAGGTGAAGGGCACTGAAGCTTTCTTT. Its protein is CASSRQVKGTEAFF.

V gene TRBV5-6 combines with J gene TRBJ1-3, with D perhaps matching TRBD1 (5 bases). V lost 7 bases to trimming and J lost 0 bases, with 11 bases between them. This CDR3 spans 14 amino acids. CDR1 is SGHDT and CDR2 is YYEEEE in the germline V gene. Written as DNA, the CDR3 is TGTGCCAGCGGAGGCGGGGGCTCTGGAAACACCATATATTTT. Translated, it gives CASGGGGSGNTIYF.

The gene calls are TRBV12-5 and TRBJ2-3; no firm D call. Per the germline V gene, CDR1 is LGHNT and CDR2 is FRNRAP. The germline V and J ends were trimmed by 4 bases and 7 bases, with 12 bases remaining between them. This CDR3 has 13 amino acids. CDR3 in DNA: TGTGCTAGTGGTTCTCTGGGTTCCAATACGCAGTATTTT. This codes for CASGSLGSNTQYF.

The chain couples TRBV19 to TRBJ2-3; 8 nucleotides align to TRBD2. Germline CDR1 is LNHDA and CDR2 is SQIVND (reference sequence). This CDR3 has 16 residues. The ends lost 5 bases at V and 2 bases at J; junction bases unmatched: 9. CDR3 coding DNA: TGTGCCAGTAGTCCCCTGGGGACTAGAATCACAGATACGCAGTATTTT. It encodes CASSPLGTRITDTQYF.

The J gene is TRBJ2-1, the V gene TRBV18; D is ambiguous. V shed 4 bases and J shed 6 bases, with 13 bases lying between them. The CDR3 is made up of 14 amino acids. Germline CDR1 is KGHSH and CDR2 is LQKENI. The CDR3: CASSLPSTGNEQFF. The CDR3, as DNA: TGTGCCAGCTCACTCCCTTCAACCGGCAATGAGCAGTTCTTC.

The genes are TRBV9 and TRBJ1-2; 7 bases map to TRBD1. The V gene's germline CDR1 is SGDLS and CDR2 YYNGEE. V dropped 4 bases and J dropped 8; count of bases not matched to a gene: 8. The CDR3 covers 13 residues. The CDR3 DNA is TGTGCCAGCAGCTCCAACAGGGGCCAGGGCTACACCTTC. Translated, it gives CASSSNRGQGYTF.

CDR3 coding DNA: TGTGCCAGCAGCCAAGGCGGCGGGAGGAGCTCCTACGAGCAGTACTTC. The encoded protein is CASSQGGGRSSYEQYF. The rearrangement joins TRBV11-2 to TRBJ2-7, with TRBD2 matching over 8 bases. Losses at the gene ends were 5 bases for V and 0 bases for J; bases not matched to a gene: 9. Germline lookup yields CDR1 SGHAT and CDR2 FQNNGV. There are 16 residues in the CDR3.

V gene TRBV4-2 combines with J gene TRBJ1-1; tentative D call: TRBD1 (5 bases). This CDR3 has 11 amino acids. In germline, CDR1 is LGHNA, CDR2 YNFKEQ. V was pared by 4 bases and J by 8 bases, with 8 bases between. CDR3 residues: CASSPGVEAFF. The CDR3 nucleotides read TGTGCCAGCAGCCCGGGGGTGGAAGCTTTCTTT.

This rearrangement joins TRBV7-6 to TRBJ2-1; D is unresolved. Trimming shortened V by 3 bases and J by 0 bases, and 3 bases separated the two germline ends. In germline, CDR1 is SGHVS, CDR2 FNYEAQ. This CDR3 spans 13 amino acids. The CDR3 sequence: CASSLSSYNEQFF. CDR3 nucleotides: TGTGCCAGCAGCTTGAGCTCCTACAATGAGCAGTTCTTC.

This chain joins TRBV5-6 and TRBJ2-5; D might be TRBD2 (6 bases). The DNA end is more similar to TRBJ2-7, so the J call may be wrong. The CDR3 is made up of 18 amino acids. Germline lookup yields CDR1 SGHDT and CDR2 YYEEEE. The CDR3 region is CASSIYHAIGGADYEQYF. In DNA, the CDR3 is TGTGCCAGCAGCATATACCACGCCATAGGAGGGGCGGACTACGAGCAGTACTTC.

The rearrangement joins TRBV6-4 to TRBJ1-2; possibly TRBD1 for D (5 bases). V lost 6 bases and J lost 3, with 17 bases in between. Germline-derived CDR1 and CDR2 are MRHNA and SNTAGT. The CDR3 covers 15 residues. The chain's CDR3 is CASSPFGGRDYGYTF. DNA for the CDR3: TGTGCCAGCAGCCCGTTCGGGGGAAGGGACTATGGCTACACCTTC.